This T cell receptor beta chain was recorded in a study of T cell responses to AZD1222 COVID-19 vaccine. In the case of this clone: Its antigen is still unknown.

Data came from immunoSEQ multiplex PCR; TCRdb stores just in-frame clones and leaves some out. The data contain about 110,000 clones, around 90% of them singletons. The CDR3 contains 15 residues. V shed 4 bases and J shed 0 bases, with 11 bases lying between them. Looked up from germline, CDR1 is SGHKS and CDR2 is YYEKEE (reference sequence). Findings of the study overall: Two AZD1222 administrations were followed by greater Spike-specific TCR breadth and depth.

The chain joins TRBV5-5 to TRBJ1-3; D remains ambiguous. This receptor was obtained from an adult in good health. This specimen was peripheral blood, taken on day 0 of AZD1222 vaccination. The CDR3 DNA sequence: TGTGCCAGCAGCAGCAAAGAGATCTCTGGAAACACCATATATTTT. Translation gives CASSSKEISGNTIYF.